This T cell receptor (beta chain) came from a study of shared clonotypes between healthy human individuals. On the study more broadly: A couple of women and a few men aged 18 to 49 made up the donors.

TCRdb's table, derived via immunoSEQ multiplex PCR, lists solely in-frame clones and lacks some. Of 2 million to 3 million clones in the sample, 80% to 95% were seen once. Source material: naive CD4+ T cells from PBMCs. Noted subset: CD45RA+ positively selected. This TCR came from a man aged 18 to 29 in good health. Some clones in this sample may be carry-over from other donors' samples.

The CDR3 is CASSLAVLSTYEQYF. The CDR3 coding sequence is TGCGCCAGCAGCTTGGCCGTACTAAGCACCTACGAGCAGTACTTC. The genes are TRBV5-1 and TRBJ2-7; no clear D. Germline CDR1 and CDR2: SGHRS and YFSETQ. The CDR3 totals 15 residues. V was pared by 0 bases and J by 2 bases, with 12 bases between.